These 17 T cell receptor beta chains originate from one sample sequenced in a study of blood T cells in healthy people across ages. Next came a second PCR, run for about 7 to 12 cycles, which used a sample-barcoded 5' primer along with a J-beta primer mix. One entry per CDR3 protein, called by TCRdb with MiXCR from the 5' RACE reads. The sample yields hundreds of thousands of distinct CDR3 sequences, 21% seen once. The material sequenced was blood. The source is a man between 65 and 80 years old in good health.

This clonotype was recorded a few times. For the CDR3, the DNA is TGTGCCAGTACCGCGGGCAGGTTGGGAGAGACCCAGTACTTC. Its translation is CASTAGRLGETQYF. The chain links TRBV19 to TRBJ2-5, with a weak D call TRBD2 (5 bases). CDR1 and CDR2 from the germline V gene are LNHDA and SQIVND (reference sequence). The CDR3 totals 14 residues. V was clipped by 7 bases and J by 4 bases, with 16 bases between them.

This clonotype appeared a single time. CDR3 bases: TGTGCCAGCAGTGGGACAGGGAGATACTACGAGCAGTACTTC. Its translation: CASSGTGRYYEQYF. The V gene is TRBV27, the J gene TRBJ2-7; 9 bases agree with TRBD1. Trimming cost V 5 bases and J 3 bases; bases outside gene matches: 5. CDR3 length: 14 residues. From germline, CDR1 is MNHEY and CDR2 SMNVEV (reference sequence).

This clonotype was detected only a few times. The chain carries TRBV2 and TRBJ2-1, with TRBD2 matching 7 bases. The trim removed 6 bases at V and 5 bases at J, leaving 7 bases unmatched. Germline V gives CDR1 SNHLY, CDR2 FYNNEI. The CDR3 extends over 14 amino acids. CDR3 sequence: CASRAGSGNNEQFF. Written as DNA, the CDR3 is TGTGCCAGCAGAGCGGGATCGGGAAACAATGAGCAGTTCTTC. Full variable domain (remainder filled in from reference TRBV2 and TRBJ2-1): EPEVTQTPSHQVTQMGQEVILRCVPISNHLYFYWYRQILGQKVEFLVSFYNNEISEKSEIFDDQFSVERPDGSNFTLKIRSTKLEDSAMYFCASRAGSGNNEQFFGPGTRLTVL.

The chain carries TRBV24-1 and TRBJ2-3; D not resolved. This CDR3 has 13 amino acids. Per germline, CDR1 KGHDR and CDR2 SFDVKD. V lost 1 base and J 6 bases, leaving 7 bases between the germline ends. CDR3 region: CATSDLMDDTQYF. The CDR3, as DNA: TGTGCCACCAGTGATTTAATGGACGATACGCAGTATTTT.

In its sample, this clonotype was seen many times. The chain uses TRBV28 and TRBJ2-5, with D possibly TRBD1 on 6 matching bases. The CDR3 covers 14 residues. V dropped 2 bases and J dropped 5 bases, with 12 bases sitting between them. Germline CDR1 MDHEN, CDR2 SYDVKM. CDR3 region: CASSLPNREETQYF. The CDR3 bases are TGTGCCAGCAGTTTACCTAACAGGGAGGAGACCCAGTACTTC.

This chain links TRBV7-2 with TRBJ1-6, with D tentatively TRBD1 (6 bases). CDR1 is SGHTA, CDR2 FQGNSA, per germline. V lost 2 bases to trimming and J lost 7 bases, with 12 bases between them. The CDR3 is made up of 15 amino acids. CDR3 in DNA: TGTGCCAGCAGCTTAATTCGGGGACACAATTCACCCCTCCACTTT. It translates to CASSLIRGHNSPLHF.

This clonotype has just a few counts. The chain is built from TRBV4-1 and TRBJ1-6; a possible D gene is TRBD1 (6 bases). Germline V gene data show CDR1 as MGHRA and CDR2 as YSYEKL. The CDR3 is made up of 16 amino acids. The V end was cut by 1 base, the J end by 4 bases, with 11 bases between. The chain's CDR3 is CASSQAPGQYNSPLHF. The CDR3 region has the DNA TGCGCCAGCAGCCAAGCTCCGGGACAATATAATTCACCCCTCCACTTT.

The genes are TRBV10-1 and TRBJ2-5, with TRBD2 identical over 13 bases. The end of the DNA is better explained by TRBJ2-1, so the J call may be wrong. Looked up from germline, CDR1 is WNHNN and CDR2 is SYGVQD (reference sequence). The CDR3 has 15 residues. CDR3 in amino acids: CASSGTSGSKYEQFF. CDR3 in DNA: TGCGCCAGCAGTGGGACTAGCGGGAGTAAGTATGAGCAGTTCTTC.

V and J are TRBV12-3 or TRBV12-4 and TRBJ2-5; unclear D gene. Trimming left V 4 bases short and J 1 base short, with 4 bases between. The CDR3 loop spans 12 amino acids. CDR3 loop: CASSWAQETQYF. CDR3 nucleotide sequence: TGTGCCAGCAGTTGGGCCCAAGAGACCCAGTACTTC.

The chain's CDR3 is CASSLERGVGTEAFF. The CDR3 bases are TGTGCCAGCAGCTTAGAGCGGGGGGTCGGTACTGAAGCTTTCTTT. The chain has TRBV7-2 and TRBJ1-1; perhaps TRBD1 as D (5 bases). The CDR3 contains 15 residues. Germline CDR1 and CDR2: SGHTA and FQGNSA. V was trimmed by 1 base and J by 5 bases, leaving 14 bases between them. Complete variable domain (other parts from reference TRBV7-2 and TRBJ1-1): GAGVSQSPSNKVTEKGKDVELRCDPISGHTALYWYRQSLGQGLEFLIYFQGNSAPDKSGLPSDRFSAERTGGSVSTLTIQRTQQEDSAVYLCASSLERGVGTEAFFGQGTRLTVV.

The table lists this clonotype with a few counts. The rearrangement uses TRBV5-1 and TRBJ2-1; TRBD1 matches at 12 bases. Germline trimming cut 6 bases from V and 7 bases from J; bases unmatched to any gene: 8. Germline lookup yields CDR1 SGHRS and CDR2 YFSETQ. The CDR3 runs to 15 residues. The CDR3 region has the DNA TGCGCCAGCAAAACCGGGACAGGGGGCAATAATGAGCAGTTCTTC. As protein: CASKTGTGGNNEQFF.

In its sample, this clonotype was seen a few times. The rearrangement links TRBV3-1 to TRBJ1-1, with D possibly TRBD1 on 6 matching bases. CDR3 length: 13 amino acids. Germline V lookup: CDR1 LGHDT, CDR2 YNNKEL (reference sequence). V lost 3 bases to trimming and J lost 4 bases, with 9 bases between them. CDR3 DNA sequence: TGTGCCAGCAGCCAGGGGGCACGCACTGAAGCTTTCTTT. Amino acids: CASSQGARTEAFF.

The chain joins TRBV7-9 to TRBJ2-7; TRBD2 is a possible D gene (6 bases). Per germline, CDR1 SEHNR and CDR2 FQNEAQ (reference sequence). The CDR3 has 14 amino acids. V was cut by 5 bases and J by 1 base, with 12 bases left in between. For the CDR3, the DNA is TGTGCCAGCAGCACCCTGACTAGTTCCTACGAGCAGTACTTC. Amino acid sequence: CASSTLTSSYEQYF. Filled out from reference TRBV7-9 and TRBJ2-7, the complete variable domain reads DTGVSQNPRHKITKRGQNVTFRCDPISEHNRLYWYRQTLGQGPEFLTYFQNEAQLEKSRLLSDRFSAERPKGSFSTLEIQRTEQGDSAMYLCASSTLTSSYEQYFGPGTRLTVT.

This clonotype has just a few counts. The V gene is TRBV28, the J gene TRBJ2-3, with TRBD2 as a possible D gene (5 bases). The CDR3 loop spans 16 amino acids. V lost 2 bases to trimming and J lost 4 bases, with 16 bases between them. The germline CDR1 and CDR2 sequences are MDHEN and SYDVKM. The CDR3 here is CASSLAGPKKADTQYF. Here the CDR3 DNA reads TGTGCCAGCAGTTTAGCGGGCCCGAAGAAGGCAGATACGCAGTATTTT.

This clonotype was picked up a small number of times. V usage is TRBV4-1 and J usage is TRBJ1-2; D gene ambiguous. Germline CDR1 reads MGHRA; CDR2 reads YSYEKL. V was pared by 5 bases and J by 7 bases, with 14 bases between. This CDR3 is 13 amino acids long. CDR3 nucleotide sequence: TGCGCCAGCAGCTACGGGAGGATCGGTGGCTACACCTTC. Translated: CASSYGRIGGYTF.

In this sample, this clonotype turned up a few times. The chain is built from TRBV3-1 and TRBJ2-1; D may correspond to TRBD1 or TRBD2 (6 bases each). From germline, CDR1 is LGHDT and CDR2 YNNKEL (reference sequence). With 4 bases removed from V and 3 bases from J, the gap between germline ends came to 19 bases. CDR3 length equals 17 residues. The CDR3 DNA sequence: TGTGCCAGCAGCCGCCAACAAAGACTAGGGGGCTACAATGAGCAGTTCTTC. Its protein is CASSRQQRLGGYNEQFF.

The genes are TRBV2 and TRBJ2-1; a weak D match, TRBD2 (5 bases). V lost 2 bases and J 9 bases, leaving 17 bases between the germline ends. The CDR3 sequence is 15 residues long. The germline V gene has CDR1 SNHLY and CDR2 FYNNEI. Here the CDR3 DNA reads TGTGCCAGCAGTGAAAGGGATAGCGTTATACCTGAGCAGTTCTTC. This translates into CASSERDSVIPEQFF. Full variable domain (outside the CDR3, taken from reference TRBV2 and TRBJ2-1): EPEVTQTPSHQVTQMGQEVILRCVPISNHLYFYWYRQILGQKVEFLVSFYNNEISEKSEIFDDQFSVERPDGSNFTLKIRSTKLEDSAMYFCASSERDSVIPEQFFGPGTRLTVL.